A single sample gave rise to the 20 T cell receptor beta chains below, sequenced in a study of blood T cell repertoires in COVID-19. Here immunoSEQ multiplex PCR was the method, and the copy in TCRdb shows in-frame clones only, minus some. The sample lists fewer than 250,000 clones, 85% to 90% occurring once. Source material: peripheral blood. The origin of the receptors is a man aged 50-59 years with COVID-19, enrolled during active disease.

Concerning this clone: The identical CDR3 is also encoded by other nucleotide sequences in the sample. The rearrangement links TRBV19 to TRBJ1-2; TRBD1 aligns across 7 bases. CDR3 length: 15 residues. V was pared by 3 bases and J by 2 bases, with 6 bases of the junction left unmatched. Germline loops: CDR1 LNHDA, CDR2 SQIVND (reference sequence). The CDR3 nucleotides are TGTGCCAGTAGTATCGGGACAGCTTCAAACTATGGCTACACCTTC. This translates into CASSIGTASNYGYTF.

CDR3 amino acids: CASSYSDATGADTQYF. The CDR3 DNA follows: TGTGCCAGCAGTTACTCGGACGCGACGGGAGCAGATACGCAGTATTTT. The chain has TRBV6-6 and TRBJ2-3, with D perhaps matching TRBD2 (6 bases). Germline V CDR1 and CDR2: MNHNY, SVGAGI (reference sequence). V lost 0 bases and J lost 4, with 14 bases in between. There are 16 residues in the CDR3.

This chain joins TRBV6-1 and TRBJ2-3, with TRBD2 as a possible D gene (6 bases). The CDR3 is 18 residues long. The V end was cut by 3 bases, the J end by 5 bases, with 24 bases between. Germline CDR1 reads MNHNS; CDR2 reads SASEGT. In nucleotides, the CDR3 is TGTGCCAGCAGTGACTTCGGGGCTAGCGCCTACTGGGTAGATACGCAGTATTTT. Protein: CASSDFGASAYWVDTQYF.

This clone appeared a few times. The chain recombines TRBV9 with TRBJ1-1, with D possibly matching TRBD1 (5 bases). Per the germline V gene, CDR1 is SGDLS and CDR2 is YYNGEE. V gave up 0 bases and J gave up 4 bases, with 13 bases separating them. The CDR3 runs 15 residues. CDR3 amino acids: CASSVVAGMGTEAFF. The CDR3 region has the DNA TGTGCCAGCAGCGTAGTGGCAGGGATGGGCACTGAAGCTTTCTTT.

The chain combines TRBV11-2 with TRBJ2-7; TRBD1 matches at 7 bases. CDR1 and CDR2 (germline): SGHAT, FQNNGV. V was pared by 1 base and J by 7 bases, with 7 bases of the junction left unmatched. This CDR3 spans 14 amino acids. CDR3 protein: CASSLGDRVGEQYF. For the CDR3, the DNA is TGTGCCAGCAGCTTAGGCGACAGGGTGGGGGAGCAGTACTTC. Full variable domain (rest looked up from reference TRBV11-2 and TRBJ2-7): EAGVAQSPRYKIIEKRQSVAFWCNPISGHATLYWYQQILGQGPKLLIQFQNNGVVDDSQLPKDRFSAERLKGVDSTLKIQPAKLEDSAVYLCASSLGDRVGEQYFGPGTRLTVT.

This clone was detected only a few times. This chain uses TRBV3-1 (or the pseudogene TRBV3-2) with TRBJ1-2; perhaps TRBD1 as D (5 bases). In germline, CDR1 is LGHDT, CDR2 YNNKEL (reference sequence). The V end lost 0 bases, the J end lost 8 bases, and 16 bases lay between the germline ends. The CDR3 totals 15 residues. CDR3 in amino acids: CASSQDPRGAEGYTF. The CDR3 region has the DNA TGTGCCAGCAGCCAAGATCCGCGGGGCGCGGAGGGCTACACCTTC.

CDR3 in DNA: TGTGCTAGTGGTCCTACAGGGAACACTGAAGCTTTCTTT. Protein product: CASGPTGNTEAFF. The chain recombines TRBV12-5 with TRBJ1-1; maybe TRBD1 (5 bases). Trimming cost V 5 bases and J 1 base, with 8 bases left between them. Germline values: CDR1 LGHNT, CDR2 FRNRAP. This CDR3 region has 13 residues.

This chain joins TRBV11-2 and TRBJ1-2; D unresolved. This CDR3 has 14 residues. Trimming removed 1 base from V and 0 bases from J, with 6 bases in between. From germline, CDR1 is SGHAT and CDR2 FQNNGV. The CDR3 region is CASSLGHTNYGYTF. Written as DNA, the CDR3 is TGTGCCAGCAGCTTAGGGCATACTAACTATGGCTACACCTTC.

This clone occurred a few times. This chain connects TRBV7-9 to TRBJ2-7; 9 nucleotides agree with TRBD2. The CDR3 runs 15 residues. The germline V gene has CDR1 SEHNR and CDR2 FQNEAQ (reference sequence). The V gene end was trimmed by 0 bases and the J gene end by 2 bases; junction bases not matched to a gene: 2. The CDR3 spells CASSLASGSAYEQYF. DNA of the CDR3: TGTGCCAGCAGCTTAGCTAGCGGGAGCGCCTACGAGCAGTACTTC. Based on the CDR3 plus reference TRBV7-9 and TRBJ2-7, the full variable domain is DTGVSQNPRHKITKRGQNVTFRCDPISEHNRLYWYRQTLGQGPEFLTYFQNEAQLEKSRLLSDRFSAERPKGSFSTLEIQRTEQGDSAMYLCASSLASGSAYEQYFGPGTRLTVT.

This chain links TRBV29-1 with TRBJ2-7, with D possibly matching TRBD1 (6 bases). There are 13 residues in the CDR3. CDR1 and CDR2 (germline): SQVTM, ANQGSEA. V lost 4 bases to trimming and J lost 5 bases, with 15 bases between them. The DNA of the CDR3 is TGCAGCGTTGCGAGGCAGGGGACCGACGAGCAGTACTTC. This codes for CSVARQGTDEQYF.

The genes are TRBV29-1 and TRBJ2-2; TRBD1 matches at 9 bases. Germline lookup yields CDR1 SQVTM and CDR2 ANQGSEA. The CDR3 spans 17 residues. V gave up 6 bases and J gave up 3 bases; unmatched junction bases: 14. The CDR3 nucleotides are TGCAGCGTCTTGAAAGCCGGGACAGGGTGGGACACCGGGGAGCTGTTTTTT. Translation gives CSVLKAGTGWDTGELFF.

The chain recombines TRBV6-7 with TRBJ1-5; 9 nucleotides match TRBD1. TRBV6-7 is assigned to the ORF class and has an uncertain function. The CDR3 totals 16 residues. After removal of 2 bases from V and 7 bases from J, the junction contained 9 bases not matched to a gene. The CDR3 DNA reads TGTGCCAGCAGTTACAGCCCGGGACAGGGTAGGCAGCCCCAGCATTTT. As protein: CASSYSPGQGRQPQHF.

The V call is TRBV6-1, the J call TRBJ2-1; 10 bases line up with TRBD2. CDR1 and CDR2 (germline): MNHNS, SASEGT. There are 17 residues in the CDR3. J gave up 0 bases and V 4 bases, and 6 bases lay outside the gene matches. The CDR3 bases are TGTGCCAGCAGTGCTTTCCCTAGCGGGAGCTCCTACAATGAGCAGTTCTTC. Translating it yields CASSAFPSGSSYNEQFF.

The chain has TRBV30 and TRBJ2-5; the match to TRBD2 covers 11 bases. Looked up from germline, CDR1 is GTSNPN and CDR2 is SVGIG (reference sequence). V shed 5 bases and J 5 bases; nucleotides not matched to a gene: 7. This CDR3 is built from 14 residues. The chain's CDR3 is CAWDLGTSGETQYF. CDR3 sequence (DNA): TGTGCCTGGGACCTGGGGACTAGCGGCGAGACCCAGTACTTC.

This sequence joins TRBV7-9 and TRBJ2-7; 7 bases agree with TRBD1. The CDR3 loop spans 15 amino acids. The J segment lost 2 bases and the V segment lost 5 bases, leaving 9 bases of the junction unmatched. CDR1 is SEHNR and CDR2 is FQNEAQ in the germline V gene (reference sequence). The CDR3, as DNA: TGTGCCAGCAGCGATGATTACAGGGGAACCTACGAGCAGTACTTC. Residues: CASSDDYRGTYEQYF.

V and J are TRBV5-4 and TRBJ1-3, with 8 bases matching TRBD1. V lost 5 bases and J lost 3; bases outside the gene matches: 7. Germline CDR1 reads SGHNT; CDR2 reads YYREEE (reference sequence). The CDR3 runs 15 residues. CDR3 loop: CASRDDRGIGNTIYF. The DNA of the CDR3 is TGTGCCAGCAGGGACGACAGGGGTATTGGAAACACCATATATTTT. Using reference TRBV5-4 and TRBJ1-3 for the parts outside the CDR3, the full variable domain is ETGVTQSPTHLIKTRGQQVTLRCSSQSGHNTVSWYQQALGQGPQFIFQYYREEENGRGNFPPRFSGLQFPNYSSELNVNALELDDSALYLCASRDDRGIGNTIYFGEGSWLTVV.

This clone was counted a few times. The chain is built from TRBV11-2 and TRBJ2-7; 9 bases align to TRBD2. V gave up 1 base and J gave up 2 bases; unmatched junction bases: 3. In germline, CDR1 is SGHAT, CDR2 FQNNGV. This CDR3 is 15 amino acids long. DNA for the CDR3: TGTGCCAGCAGCTTAGGGTCTAGCGGGGCCTACGAGCAGTACTTC. Translated: CASSLGSSGAYEQYF.

The genes are TRBV5-1 and TRBJ2-1; the D gene is possibly TRBD2 (6 bases). Germline V gives CDR1 SGHRS, CDR2 YFSETQ. This CDR3 region has 16 residues. Trimming left V 3 bases short and J 2 bases short, with 15 bases between. CDR3 sequence (DNA): TGCGCCAGCAGCTCGGCCGCGGGGCCCCCCTACAATGAGCAGTTCTTC. Amino acid sequence: CASSSAAGPPYNEQFF. The entire variable domain, with the rest obtained from reference TRBV5-1 and TRBJ2-1, is as follows: KAGVTQTPRYLIKTRGQQVTLSCSPISGHRSVSWYQQTPGQGLQFLFEYFSETQRNKGNFPGRFSGRQFSNSRSEMNVSTLELGDSALYLCASSSAAGPPYNEQFFGPGTRLTVL.

The chain is built from TRBV30 and TRBJ1-6, with TRBD1 as a possible D gene (5 bases). Looked up from germline, CDR1 is GTSNPN and CDR2 is SVGIG (reference sequence). This CDR3 spans 15 amino acids. V was clipped by 0 bases and J by 2 bases, with 8 bases between them. The DNA for the CDR3 is TGTGCCTGGAGTGTCGGCAGGGCCTATAATTCACCCCTCCACTTT. Residues: CAWSVGRAYNSPLHF. Looking up the rest from reference TRBV30 and TRBJ1-6 gives the full variable domain: SQTIHQWPATLVQPVGSPLSLECTVEGTSNPNLYWYRQAAGRGLQLLFYSVGIGQISSEVPQNLSASRPQDRQFILSSKKLLLSDSGFYLCAWSVGRAYNSPLHFGNGTRLTVT.

This chain links TRBV30 with TRBJ1-2; 8 nucleotides align to TRBD1. CDR3 size: 12 residues. Looked up from germline, CDR1 is GTSNPN and CDR2 is SVGIG (reference sequence). V dropped 3 bases and J dropped 5; count of bases not matched to a gene: 2. CDR3: CAWRGQGYGYTF. CDR3 sequence (DNA): TGTGCCTGGAGAGGACAGGGATATGGCTACACCTTC.